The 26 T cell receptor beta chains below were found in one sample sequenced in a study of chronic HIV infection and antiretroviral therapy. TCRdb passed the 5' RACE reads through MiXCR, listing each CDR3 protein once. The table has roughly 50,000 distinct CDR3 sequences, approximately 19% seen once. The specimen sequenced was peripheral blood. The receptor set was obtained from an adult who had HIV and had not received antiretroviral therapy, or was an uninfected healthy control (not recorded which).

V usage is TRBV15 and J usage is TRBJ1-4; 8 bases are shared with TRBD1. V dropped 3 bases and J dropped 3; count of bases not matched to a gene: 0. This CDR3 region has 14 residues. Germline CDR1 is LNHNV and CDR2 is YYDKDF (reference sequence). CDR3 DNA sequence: TGTGCCACCAGCAGGACAGGGGCTAATGAAAAACTGTTTTTT. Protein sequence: CATSRTGANEKLFF.

CDR3 amino acids: CASSELVPGQHNTGELFF. CDR3 nucleotides: TGCGCCAGCAGTGAGTTAGTTCCGGGACAGCACAACACCGGGGAGCTGTTTTTT. The chain employs TRBV10-1 and TRBJ2-2; 7 bases map to TRBD1. The trim removed 1 base at V and 2 bases at J, leaving 10 bases unmatched. The length of the CDR3 is 18 residues. Germline assignment: CDR1 WNHNN and CDR2 SYGVQD (reference sequence).

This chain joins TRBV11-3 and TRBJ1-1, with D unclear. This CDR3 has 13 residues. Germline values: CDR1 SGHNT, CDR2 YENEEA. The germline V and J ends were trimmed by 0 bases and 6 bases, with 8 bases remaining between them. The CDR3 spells CASSLDPSAEAFF. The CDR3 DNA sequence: TGTGCCAGCAGCTTAGACCCATCCGCTGAAGCTTTCTTT. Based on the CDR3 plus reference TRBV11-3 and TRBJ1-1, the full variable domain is EAGVVQSPRYKIIEKKQPVAFWCNPISGHNTLYWYLQNLGQGPELLIRYENEEAVDDSQLPKDRFSAERLKGVDSTLKIQPAELGDSAVYLCASSLDPSAEAFFGQGTRLTVV.

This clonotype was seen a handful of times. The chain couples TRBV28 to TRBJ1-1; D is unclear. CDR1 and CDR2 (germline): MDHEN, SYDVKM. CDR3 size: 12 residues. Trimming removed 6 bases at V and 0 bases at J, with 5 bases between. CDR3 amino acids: CASSVLNTEAFF. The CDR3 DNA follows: TGTGCCAGCAGCGTTTTGAACACTGAAGCTTTCTTT.

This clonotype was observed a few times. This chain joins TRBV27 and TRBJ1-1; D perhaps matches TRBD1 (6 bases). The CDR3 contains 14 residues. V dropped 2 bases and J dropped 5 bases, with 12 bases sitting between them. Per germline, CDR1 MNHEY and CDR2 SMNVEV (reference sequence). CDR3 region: CASSLIRGGTEAFF. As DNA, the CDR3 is TGTGCCAGCAGTTTAATCAGGGGTGGTACTGAAGCTTTCTTT.

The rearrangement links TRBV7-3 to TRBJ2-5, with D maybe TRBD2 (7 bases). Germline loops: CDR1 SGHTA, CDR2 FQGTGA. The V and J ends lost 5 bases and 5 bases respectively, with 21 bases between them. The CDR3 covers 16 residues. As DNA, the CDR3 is TGTGCCAGCAGCCCTGCGGGCGGGGGCGGGGCGGAGACCCAGTACTTC. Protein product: CASSPAGGGGAETQYF. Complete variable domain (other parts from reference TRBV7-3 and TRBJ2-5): GAGVSQTPSNKVTEKGKYVELRCDPISGHTALYWYRQSLGQGPEFLIYFQGTGAADDSGLPNDRFFAVRPEGSVSTLKIQRTERGDSAVYLCASSPAGGGGAETQYFGPGTRLLVL.

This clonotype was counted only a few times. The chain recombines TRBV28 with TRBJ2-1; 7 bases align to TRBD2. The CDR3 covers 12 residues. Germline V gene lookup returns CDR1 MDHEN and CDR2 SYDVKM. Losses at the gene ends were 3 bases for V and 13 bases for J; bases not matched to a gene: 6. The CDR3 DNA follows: TGTGCCAGCAGTTTCAGACTAGCCCCCCAGTTCTTC. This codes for CASSFRLAPQFF. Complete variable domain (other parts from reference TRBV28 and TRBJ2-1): DVKVTQSSRYLVKRTGEKVFLECVQDMDHENMFWYRQDPGLGLRLIYFSYDVKMKEKGDIPEGYSVSREKKERFSLILESASTNQTSMYLCASSFRLAPQFFGPGTRLTVL.

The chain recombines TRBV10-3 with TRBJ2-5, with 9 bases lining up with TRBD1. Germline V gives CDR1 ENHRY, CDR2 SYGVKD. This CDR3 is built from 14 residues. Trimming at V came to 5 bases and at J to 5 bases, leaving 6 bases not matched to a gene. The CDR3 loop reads CAISKGTGPETQYF. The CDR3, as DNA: TGTGCCATCAGTAAGGGGACAGGGCCGGAGACCCAGTACTTC.

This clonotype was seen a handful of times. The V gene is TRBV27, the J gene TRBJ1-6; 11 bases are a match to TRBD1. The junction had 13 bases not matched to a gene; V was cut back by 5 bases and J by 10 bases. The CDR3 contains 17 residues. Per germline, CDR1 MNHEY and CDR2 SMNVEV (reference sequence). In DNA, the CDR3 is TGTGCCAGCAGTCCCGTCGGACAGGGGGCTTTGGGGTCACCCCTCCACTTT. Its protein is CASSPVGQGALGSPLHF.

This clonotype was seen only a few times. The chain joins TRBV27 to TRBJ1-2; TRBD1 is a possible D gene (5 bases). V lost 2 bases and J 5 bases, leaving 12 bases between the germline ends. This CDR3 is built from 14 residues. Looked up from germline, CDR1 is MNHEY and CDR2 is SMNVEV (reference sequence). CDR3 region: CASSLIGGEYGYTF. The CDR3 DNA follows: TGTGCCAGCAGTTTAATAGGAGGGGAGTATGGCTACACCTTC.

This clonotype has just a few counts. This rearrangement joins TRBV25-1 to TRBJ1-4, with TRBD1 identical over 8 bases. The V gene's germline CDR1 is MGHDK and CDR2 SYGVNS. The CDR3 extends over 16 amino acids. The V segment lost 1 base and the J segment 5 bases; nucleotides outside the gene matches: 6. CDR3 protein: CASSELQGALNEKLFF. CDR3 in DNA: TGTGCCAGCAGTGAATTGCAGGGGGCCCTGAATGAAAAACTGTTTTTT.

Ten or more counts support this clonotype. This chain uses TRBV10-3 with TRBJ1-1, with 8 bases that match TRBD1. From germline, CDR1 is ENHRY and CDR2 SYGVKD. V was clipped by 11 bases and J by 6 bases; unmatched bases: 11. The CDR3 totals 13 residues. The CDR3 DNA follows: TGTGCCCTAGGCGAACAGGGGGGGGCTGAAGCTTTCTTT. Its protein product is CALGEQGGAEAFF.

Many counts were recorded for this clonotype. CDR3 region: CASSSLRQEGSEQYF. In DNA form, the CDR3 reads TGCGCCAGCAGCTCACTTCGACAGGAGGGTAGCGAGCAGTACTTC. The J gene is TRBJ2-7, the V gene TRBV5-1; D is tentatively TRBD1 or TRBD2 (6 bases each). V lost 3 bases, J lost 6 bases, and 19 bases lay in between. This CDR3 region has 15 residues. Germline CDR1 reads SGHRS; CDR2 reads YFSETQ. Full variable domain (missing parts from reference TRBV5-1 and TRBJ2-7): KAGVTQTPRYLIKTRGQQVTLSCSPISGHRSVSWYQQTPGQGLQFLFEYFSETQRNKGNFPGRFSGRQFSNSRSEMNVSTLELGDSALYLCASSSLRQEGSEQYFGPGTRLTVT.

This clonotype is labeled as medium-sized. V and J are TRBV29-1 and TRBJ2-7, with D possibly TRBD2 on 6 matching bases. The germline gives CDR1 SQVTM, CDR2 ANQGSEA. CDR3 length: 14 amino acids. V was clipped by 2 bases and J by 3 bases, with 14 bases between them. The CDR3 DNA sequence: TGCAGCGTTGAATGGCCGGGAGCAGTCTACGAGCAGTACTTC. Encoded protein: CSVEWPGAVYEQYF.

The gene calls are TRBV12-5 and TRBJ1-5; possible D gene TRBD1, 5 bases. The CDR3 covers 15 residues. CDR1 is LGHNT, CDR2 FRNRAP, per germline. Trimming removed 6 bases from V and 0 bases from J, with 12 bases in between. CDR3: CASGPRGLSNQPQHF. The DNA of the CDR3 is TGTGCTAGTGGCCCGCGGGGCCTTAGCAATCAGCCCCAGCATTTT.

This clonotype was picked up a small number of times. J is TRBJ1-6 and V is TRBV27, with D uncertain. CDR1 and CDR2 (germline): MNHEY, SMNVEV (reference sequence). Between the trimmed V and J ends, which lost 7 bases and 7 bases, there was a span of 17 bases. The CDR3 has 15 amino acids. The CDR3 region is CASTSAVMQNSPLHF. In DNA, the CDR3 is TGTGCCAGCACCTCCGCCGTAATGCAAAATTCACCCCTCCACTTT.

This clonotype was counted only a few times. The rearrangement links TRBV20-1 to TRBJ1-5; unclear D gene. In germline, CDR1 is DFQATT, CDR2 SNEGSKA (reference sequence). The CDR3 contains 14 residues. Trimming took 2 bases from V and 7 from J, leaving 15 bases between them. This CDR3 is CSARPTSMRQPQHF. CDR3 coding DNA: TGCAGTGCTAGACCGACAAGTATGAGACAGCCCCAGCATTTT.

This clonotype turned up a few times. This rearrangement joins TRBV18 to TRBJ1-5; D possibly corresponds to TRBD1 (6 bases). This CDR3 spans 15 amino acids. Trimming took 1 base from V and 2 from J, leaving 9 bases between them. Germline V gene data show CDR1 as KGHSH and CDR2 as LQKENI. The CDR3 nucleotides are TGTGCCAGCTCACCACAGGGGGGCGGCAATCAGCCCCAGCATTTT. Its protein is CASSPQGGGNQPQHF.

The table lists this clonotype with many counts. The CDR3: CASKSTDTQYF. Here the CDR3 DNA reads TGCGCCAGCAAAAGCACAGATACGCAGTATTTT. The rearrangement joins TRBV5-1 to TRBJ2-3, with no clear D. Trimming removed 6 bases at V and 0 bases at J, with 2 bases between. Germline V lookup: CDR1 SGHRS, CDR2 YFSETQ. This CDR3 has 11 residues. Filled out from reference TRBV5-1 and TRBJ2-3, the complete variable domain reads KAGVTQTPRYLIKTRGQQVTLSCSPISGHRSVSWYQQTPGQGLQFLFEYFSETQRNKGNFPGRFSGRQFSNSRSEMNVSTLELGDSALYLCASKSTDTQYFGPGTRLTVL.

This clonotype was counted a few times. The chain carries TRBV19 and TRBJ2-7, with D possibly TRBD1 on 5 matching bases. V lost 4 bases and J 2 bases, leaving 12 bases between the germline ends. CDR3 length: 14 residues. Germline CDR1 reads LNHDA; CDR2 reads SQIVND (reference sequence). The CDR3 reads CASSNPQATYEQYF. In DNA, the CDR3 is TGTGCCAGTAGTAACCCACAGGCTACCTACGAGCAGTACTTC. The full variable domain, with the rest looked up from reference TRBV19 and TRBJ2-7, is DGGITQSPKYLFRKEGQNVTLSCEQNLNHDAMYWYRQDPGQGLRLIYYSQIVNDFQKGDIAEGYSVSREKKESFPLTVTSAQKNPTAFYLCASSNPQATYEQYFGPGTRLTVT.

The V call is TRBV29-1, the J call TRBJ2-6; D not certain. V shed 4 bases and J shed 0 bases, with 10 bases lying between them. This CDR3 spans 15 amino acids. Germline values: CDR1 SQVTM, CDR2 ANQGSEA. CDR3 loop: CSVGLAGSGANVLTF. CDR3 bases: TGCAGCGTTGGACTGGCAGGCTCTGGGGCCAACGTCCTGACTTTC.

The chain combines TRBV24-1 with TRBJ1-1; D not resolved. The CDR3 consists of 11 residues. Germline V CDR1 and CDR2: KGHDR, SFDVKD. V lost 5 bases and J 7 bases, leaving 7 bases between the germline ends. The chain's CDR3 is CATSGDGEAFF. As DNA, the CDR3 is TGTGCCACCAGTGGCGACGGTGAAGCTTTCTTT.

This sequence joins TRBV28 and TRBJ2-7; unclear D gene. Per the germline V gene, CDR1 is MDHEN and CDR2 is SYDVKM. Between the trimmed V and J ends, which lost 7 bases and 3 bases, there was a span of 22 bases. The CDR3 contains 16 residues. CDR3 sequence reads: CASTLPRGDGHYEQYF. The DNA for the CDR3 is TGTGCCAGCACCCTGCCCCGAGGTGACGGTCACTACGAGCAGTACTTC.

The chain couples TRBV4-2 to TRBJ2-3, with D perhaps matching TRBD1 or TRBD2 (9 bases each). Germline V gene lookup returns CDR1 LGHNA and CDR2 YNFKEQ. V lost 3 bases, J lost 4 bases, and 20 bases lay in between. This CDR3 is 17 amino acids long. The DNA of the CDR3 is TGTGCCAGCAGCCAGACGTTAGCGGGGGACAGGGCAGATACGCAGTATTTT. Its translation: CASSQTLAGDRADTQYF.

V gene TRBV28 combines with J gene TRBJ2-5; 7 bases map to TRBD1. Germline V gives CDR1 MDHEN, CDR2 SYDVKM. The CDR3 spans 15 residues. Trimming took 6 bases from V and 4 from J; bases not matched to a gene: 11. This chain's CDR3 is CASRFGDSPSETQYF. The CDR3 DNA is TGTGCCAGCAGATTCGGGGACAGCCCCTCAGAGACCCAGTACTTC.

The CDR3 DNA follows: TGCAGTGCTGGCGGGACAGCTTACTATTATGGCTACACCTTC. Encoded protein: CSAGGTAYYYGYTF. The V and J genes are TRBV20-1 and TRBJ1-2; 7 bases fit TRBD1. CDR3 length: 14 amino acids. CDR1 and CDR2 (germline): DFQATT, SNEGSKA (reference sequence). Unmatched junction bases numbered 11, after V lost 5 bases and J lost 5 bases.